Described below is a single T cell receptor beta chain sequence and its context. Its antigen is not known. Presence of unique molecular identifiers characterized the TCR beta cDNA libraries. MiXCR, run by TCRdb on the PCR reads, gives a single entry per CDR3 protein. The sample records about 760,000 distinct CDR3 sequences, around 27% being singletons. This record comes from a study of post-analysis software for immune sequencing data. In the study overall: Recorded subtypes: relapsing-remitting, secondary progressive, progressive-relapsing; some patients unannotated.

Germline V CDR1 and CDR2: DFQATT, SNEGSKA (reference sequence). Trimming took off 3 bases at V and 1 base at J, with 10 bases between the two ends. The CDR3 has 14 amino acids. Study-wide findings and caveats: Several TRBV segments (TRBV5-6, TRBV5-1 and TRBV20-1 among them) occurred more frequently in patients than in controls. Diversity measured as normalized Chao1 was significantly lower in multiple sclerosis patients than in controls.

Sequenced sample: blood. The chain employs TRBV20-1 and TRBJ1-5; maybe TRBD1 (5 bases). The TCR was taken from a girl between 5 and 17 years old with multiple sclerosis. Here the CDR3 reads CSASMGGSNQPQHF. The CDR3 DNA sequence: TGCAGTGCTAGTATGGGGGGGAGCAATCAGCCCCAGCATTTT.